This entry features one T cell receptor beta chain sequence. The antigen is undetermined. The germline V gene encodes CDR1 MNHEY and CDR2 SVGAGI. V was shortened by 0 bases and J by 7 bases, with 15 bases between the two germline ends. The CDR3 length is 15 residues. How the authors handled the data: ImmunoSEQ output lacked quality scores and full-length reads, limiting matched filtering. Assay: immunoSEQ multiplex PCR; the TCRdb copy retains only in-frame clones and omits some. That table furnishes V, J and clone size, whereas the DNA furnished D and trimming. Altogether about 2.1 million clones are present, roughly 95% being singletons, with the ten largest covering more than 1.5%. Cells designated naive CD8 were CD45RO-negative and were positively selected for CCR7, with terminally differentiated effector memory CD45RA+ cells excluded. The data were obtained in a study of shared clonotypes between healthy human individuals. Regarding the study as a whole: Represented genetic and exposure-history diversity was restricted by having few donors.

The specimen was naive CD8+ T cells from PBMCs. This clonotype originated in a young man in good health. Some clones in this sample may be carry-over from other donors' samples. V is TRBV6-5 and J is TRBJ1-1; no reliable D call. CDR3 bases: TGTGCCAGCAGTTACTCTGGAGGGTCTCTTTTTGAAGCTTTCTTT. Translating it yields CASSYSGGSLFEAFF.